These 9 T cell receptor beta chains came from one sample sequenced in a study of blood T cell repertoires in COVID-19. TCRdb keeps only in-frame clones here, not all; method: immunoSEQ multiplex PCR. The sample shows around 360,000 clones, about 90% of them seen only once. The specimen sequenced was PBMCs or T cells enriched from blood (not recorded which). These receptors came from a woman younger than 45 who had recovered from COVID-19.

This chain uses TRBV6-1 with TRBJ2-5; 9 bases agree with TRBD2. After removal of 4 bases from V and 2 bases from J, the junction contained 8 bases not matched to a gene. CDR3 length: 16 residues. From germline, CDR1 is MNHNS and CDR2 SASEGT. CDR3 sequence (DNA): TGTGCCAGCAGTGTCGGATCTAGCGGGGAGCAAGAGACCCAGTACTTC. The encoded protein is CASSVGSSGEQETQYF.

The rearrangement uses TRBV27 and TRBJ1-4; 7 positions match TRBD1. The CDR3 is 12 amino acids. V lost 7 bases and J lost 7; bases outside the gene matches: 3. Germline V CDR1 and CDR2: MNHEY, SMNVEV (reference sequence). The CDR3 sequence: CASTTGREKLFF. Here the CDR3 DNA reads TGTGCCAGCACGACAGGGCGTGAAAAACTGTTTTTT. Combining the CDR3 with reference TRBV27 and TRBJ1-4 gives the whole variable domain EAQVTQNPRYLITVTGKKLTVTCSQNMNHEYMSWYRQDPGLGLRQIYYSMNVEVTDKGDVPEGYKVSRKEKRNFPLILESPSPNQTSLYFCASTTGREKLFFGSGTQLSVL.

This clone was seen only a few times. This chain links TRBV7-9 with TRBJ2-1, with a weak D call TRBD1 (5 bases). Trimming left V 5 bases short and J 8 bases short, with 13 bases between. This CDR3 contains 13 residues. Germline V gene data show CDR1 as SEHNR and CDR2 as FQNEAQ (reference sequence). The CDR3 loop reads CASSPRSRDEQFF. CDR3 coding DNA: TGTGCCAGCAGCCCCCGGTCCAGGGATGAGCAGTTCTTC.

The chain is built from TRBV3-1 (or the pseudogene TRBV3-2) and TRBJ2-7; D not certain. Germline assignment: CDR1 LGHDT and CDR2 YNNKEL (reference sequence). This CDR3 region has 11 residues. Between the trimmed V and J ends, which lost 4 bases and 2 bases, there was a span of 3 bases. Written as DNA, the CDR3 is TGTGCCAGCAGCCCCGCCTACGAGCAGTACTTC. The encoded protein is CASSPAYEQYF.

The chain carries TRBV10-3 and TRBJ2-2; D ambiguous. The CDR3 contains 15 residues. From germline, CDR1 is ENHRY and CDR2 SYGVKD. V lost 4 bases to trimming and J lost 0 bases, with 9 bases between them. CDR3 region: CAISGQVANTGELFF. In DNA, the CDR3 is TGTGCCATCAGTGGCCAGGTCGCGAACACCGGGGAGCTGTTTTTT.

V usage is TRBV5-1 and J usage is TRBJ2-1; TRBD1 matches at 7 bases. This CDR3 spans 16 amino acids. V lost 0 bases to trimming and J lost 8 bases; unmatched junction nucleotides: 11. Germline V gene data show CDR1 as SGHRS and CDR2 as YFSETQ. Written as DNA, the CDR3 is TGCGCCAGCAGCTTGGAGGGGGCGGGTTATACAGATGAGCAGTTCTTC. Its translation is CASSLEGAGYTDEQFF.

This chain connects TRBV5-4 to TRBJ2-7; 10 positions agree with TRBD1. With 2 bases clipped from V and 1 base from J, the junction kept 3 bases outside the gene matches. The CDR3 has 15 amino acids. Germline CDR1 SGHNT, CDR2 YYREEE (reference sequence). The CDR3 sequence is CASSFGTGASYEQYF. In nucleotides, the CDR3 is TGTGCCAGCAGCTTTGGGACAGGGGCTTCCTACGAGCAGTACTTC.

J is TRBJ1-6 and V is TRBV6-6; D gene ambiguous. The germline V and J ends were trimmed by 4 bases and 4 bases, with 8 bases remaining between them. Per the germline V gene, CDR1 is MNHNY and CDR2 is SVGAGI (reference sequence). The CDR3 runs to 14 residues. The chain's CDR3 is CASSSTEYNSPLHF. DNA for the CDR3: TGTGCCAGCAGTTCGACTGAGTATAATTCACCCCTCCACTTT.

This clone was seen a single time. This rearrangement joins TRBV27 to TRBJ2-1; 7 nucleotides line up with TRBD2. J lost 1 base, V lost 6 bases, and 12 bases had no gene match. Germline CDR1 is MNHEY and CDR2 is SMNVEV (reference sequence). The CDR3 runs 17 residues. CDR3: CASSQRTSGLSYNEQFF. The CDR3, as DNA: TGTGCCAGCAGCCAAAGGACTAGTGGGTTATCCTACAATGAGCAGTTCTTC.